This T cell receptor (beta chain) was identified during a study of cytotoxic CD8 clonotypes in ibrutinib-treated CLL. About the research overall: When averaged across all of the samples, the counts came to 255,043 productive templates and more than 75,000 productive rearrangements.

Repertoires were generated with immunoSEQ multiplex PCR, while TCRdb's copy carries only in-frame clones and drops some. The profile shows 200,000 or so clones, 60% to 80% of them singletons. The CDR3 extends over 16 amino acids. Trimming stripped 1 base from V and 7 bases from J, with 17 bases between. Germline V CDR1 and CDR2: MGHRA, YSYEKL. The chain joins TRBV4-1 to TRBJ1-5, with a weak D call TRBD1 (5 bases). The sample in question was PBMCs, obtained after 12 months of ibrutinib treatment. The sequence was collected from a human donor with chronic lymphocytic leukemia. CDR3: CASSQAPLRGGQPQHF. Written as DNA, the CDR3 is TGCGCCAGCAGCCAAGCTCCACTGCGGGGCGGGCAGCCCCAGCATTTT.